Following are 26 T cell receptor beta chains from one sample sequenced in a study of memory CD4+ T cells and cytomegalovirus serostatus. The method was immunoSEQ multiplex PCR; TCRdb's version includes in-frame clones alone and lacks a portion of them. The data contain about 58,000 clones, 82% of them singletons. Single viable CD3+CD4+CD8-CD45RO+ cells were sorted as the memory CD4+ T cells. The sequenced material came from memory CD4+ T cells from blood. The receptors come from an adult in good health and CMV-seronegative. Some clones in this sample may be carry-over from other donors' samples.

CDR3 DNA sequence: TGTGCCAGCAGCTTGATTAGCAGTTCCGGGGAGCTGTTTTTT. Translation: CASSLISSSGELFF. This rearrangement joins TRBV7-3 to TRBJ2-2; D is unresolved. Between the trimmed V and J ends, which lost 3 bases and 6 bases, there was a span of 11 bases. CDR1 and CDR2 from the germline V gene are SGHTA and FQGTGA. The CDR3 extends over 14 amino acids.

The CDR3, as DNA: TGTGCCACCCTGGAGGGGGCGAGCTCCTATAATTCACCCCTCCACTTT. Encoded protein: CATLEGASSYNSPLHF. V and J are TRBV28 and TRBJ1-6; 7 bases agree with TRBD1. This CDR3 region has 16 residues. From germline, CDR1 is MDHEN and CDR2 SYDVKM. J lost 0 bases, V lost 10 bases, and 9 bases had no gene match. Using reference TRBV28 and TRBJ1-6 for the parts outside the CDR3, the full variable domain is DVKVTQSSRYLVKRTGEKVFLECVQDMDHENMFWYRQDPGLGLRLIYFSYDVKMKEKGDIPEGYSVSREKKERFSLILESASTNQTSMYLCATLEGASSYNSPLHFGNGTRLTVT.

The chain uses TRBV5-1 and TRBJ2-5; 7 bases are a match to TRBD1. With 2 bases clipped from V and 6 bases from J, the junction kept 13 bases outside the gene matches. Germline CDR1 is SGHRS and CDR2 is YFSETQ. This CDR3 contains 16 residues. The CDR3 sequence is CASSLNRGPITQTQYF. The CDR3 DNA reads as TGCGCCAGCAGCTTAAATAGGGGGCCTATTACTCAGACCCAGTACTTC.

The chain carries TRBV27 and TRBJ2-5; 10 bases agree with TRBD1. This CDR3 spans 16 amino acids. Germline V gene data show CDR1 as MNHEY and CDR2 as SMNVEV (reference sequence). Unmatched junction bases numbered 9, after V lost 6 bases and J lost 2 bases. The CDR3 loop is CASRLQGQGEQETQYF. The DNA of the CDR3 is TGTGCCAGCAGGCTACAAGGACAGGGGGAACAAGAGACCCAGTACTTC.

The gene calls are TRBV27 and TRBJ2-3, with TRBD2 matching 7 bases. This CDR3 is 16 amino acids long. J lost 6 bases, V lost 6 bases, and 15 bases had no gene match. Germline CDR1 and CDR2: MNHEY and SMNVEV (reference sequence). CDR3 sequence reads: CASSLSLRLAGDTQYF. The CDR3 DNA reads TGTGCCAGCAGCCTAAGTCTTCGACTAGCCGGGGATACGCAGTATTTT.

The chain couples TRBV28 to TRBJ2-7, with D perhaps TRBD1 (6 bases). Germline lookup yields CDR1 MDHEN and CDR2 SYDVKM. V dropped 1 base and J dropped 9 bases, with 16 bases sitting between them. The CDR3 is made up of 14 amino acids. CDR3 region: CASSLYRVEVGQYF. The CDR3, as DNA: TGTGCCAGCAGTTTATACAGGGTGGAGGTAGGGCAGTACTTC.

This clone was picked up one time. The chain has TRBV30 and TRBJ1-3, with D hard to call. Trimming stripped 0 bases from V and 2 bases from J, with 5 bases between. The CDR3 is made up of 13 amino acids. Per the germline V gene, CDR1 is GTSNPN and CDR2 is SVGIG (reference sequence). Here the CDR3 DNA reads TGTGCCTGGAGTGTATCAACTGGAAACACCATATATTTT. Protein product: CAWSVSTGNTIYF.

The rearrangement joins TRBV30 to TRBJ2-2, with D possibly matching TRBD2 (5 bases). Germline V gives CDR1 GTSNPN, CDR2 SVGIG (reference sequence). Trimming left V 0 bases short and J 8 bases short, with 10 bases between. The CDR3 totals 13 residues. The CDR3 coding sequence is TGTGCCTGGAGTGTCGGCGGGTATGGGGAGCTGTTTTTT. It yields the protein CAWSVGGYGELFF.

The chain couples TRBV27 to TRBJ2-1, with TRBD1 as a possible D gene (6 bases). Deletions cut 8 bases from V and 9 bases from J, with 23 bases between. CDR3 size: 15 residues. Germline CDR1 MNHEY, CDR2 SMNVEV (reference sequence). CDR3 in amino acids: CASLKGGPGLGEQFF. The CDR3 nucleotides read TGTGCCAGCCTCAAAGGGGGACCGGGGTTGGGTGAGCAGTTCTTC.

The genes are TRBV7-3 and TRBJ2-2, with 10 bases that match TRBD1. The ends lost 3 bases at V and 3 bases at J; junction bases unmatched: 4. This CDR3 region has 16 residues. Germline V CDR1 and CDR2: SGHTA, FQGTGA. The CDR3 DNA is TGTGCCAGCAGCTTCACAGGGACAGGGGACACCGGGGAGCTGTTTTTT. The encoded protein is CASSFTGTGDTGELFF. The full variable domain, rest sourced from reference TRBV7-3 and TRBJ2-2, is GAGVSQTPSNKVTEKGKYVELRCDPISGHTALYWYRQSLGQGPEFLIYFQGTGAADDSGLPNDRFFAVRPEGSVSTLKIQRTERGDSAVYLCASSFTGTGDTGELFFGEGSRLTVL.

CDR3 DNA sequence: TGCAGCGCTACGCGGGGGGCGGCTCAAGAGACCCAGTACTTC. This gives the protein CSATRGAAQETQYF. The genes are TRBV29-1 and TRBJ2-5; 8 bases are shared with TRBD2. Germline V gene data show CDR1 as SQVTM and CDR2 as ANQGSEA. This CDR3 has 14 residues. Trimming cost V 7 bases and J 2 bases; bases outside gene matches: 9. Full variable domain (rest looked up from reference TRBV29-1 and TRBJ2-5): SAVISQKPSRDICQRGTSLTIQCQVDSQVTMMFWYRQQPGQSLTLIATANQGSEATYESGFVIDKFPISRPNLTFSTLTVSNMSPEDSSIYLCSATRGAAQETQYFGPGTRLLVL.

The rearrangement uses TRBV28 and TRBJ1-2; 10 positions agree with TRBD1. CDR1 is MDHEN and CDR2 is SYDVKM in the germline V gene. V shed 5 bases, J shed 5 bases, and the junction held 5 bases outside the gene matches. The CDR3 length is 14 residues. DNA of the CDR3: TGTGCCAGCAGTCCGGGACAGGGGTTGTATGGCTACACCTTC. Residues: CASSPGQGLYGYTF.

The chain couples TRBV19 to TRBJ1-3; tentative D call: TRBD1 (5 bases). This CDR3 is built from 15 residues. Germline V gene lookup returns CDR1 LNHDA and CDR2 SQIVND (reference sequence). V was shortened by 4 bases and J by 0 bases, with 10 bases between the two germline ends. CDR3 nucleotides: TGTGCCAGTAGTAGCGACAGCCCCTCTGGAAACACCATATATTTT. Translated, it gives CASSSDSPSGNTIYF.

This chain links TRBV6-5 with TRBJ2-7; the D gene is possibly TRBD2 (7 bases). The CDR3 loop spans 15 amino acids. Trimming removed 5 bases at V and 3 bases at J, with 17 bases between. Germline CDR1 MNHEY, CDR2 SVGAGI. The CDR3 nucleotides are TGTGCCAGCAGTCCAAGGGGGGAGGGCGTCTACGAGCAGTACTTC. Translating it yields CASSPRGEGVYEQYF.

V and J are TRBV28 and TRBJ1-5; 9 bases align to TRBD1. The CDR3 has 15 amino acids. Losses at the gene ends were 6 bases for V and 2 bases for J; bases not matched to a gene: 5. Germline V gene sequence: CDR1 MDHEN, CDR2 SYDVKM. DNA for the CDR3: TGTGCCAGCAGCCGCAGACAGGGGGGCAATCAGCCCCAGCATTTT. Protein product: CASSRRQGGNQPQHF.

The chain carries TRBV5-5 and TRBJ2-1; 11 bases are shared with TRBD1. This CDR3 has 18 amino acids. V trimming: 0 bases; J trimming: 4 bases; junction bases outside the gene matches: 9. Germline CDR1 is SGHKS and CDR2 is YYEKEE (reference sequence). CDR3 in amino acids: CASSLGFTGQGGYNEQFF. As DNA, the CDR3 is TGTGCCAGCAGCTTGGGATTTACGGGACAGGGGGGGTACAATGAGCAGTTCTTC.

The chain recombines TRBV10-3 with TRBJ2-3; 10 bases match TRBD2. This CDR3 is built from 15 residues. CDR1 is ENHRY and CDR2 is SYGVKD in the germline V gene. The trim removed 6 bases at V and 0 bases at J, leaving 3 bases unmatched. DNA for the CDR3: TGTGCCATCAGCGGGACTAGCGTTAGCACAGATACGCAGTATTTT. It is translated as CAISGTSVSTDTQYF.

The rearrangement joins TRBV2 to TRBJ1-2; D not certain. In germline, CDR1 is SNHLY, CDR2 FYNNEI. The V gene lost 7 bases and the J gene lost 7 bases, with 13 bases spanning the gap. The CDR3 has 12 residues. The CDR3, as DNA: TGTGCCAGCACCAGCCGGGAGGCTGGCTACACCTTC. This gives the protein CASTSREAGYTF.

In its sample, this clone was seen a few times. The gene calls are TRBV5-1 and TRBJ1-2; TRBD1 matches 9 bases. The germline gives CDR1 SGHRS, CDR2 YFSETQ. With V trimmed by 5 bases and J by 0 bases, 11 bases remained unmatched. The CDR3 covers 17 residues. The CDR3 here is CASRRDFGTGSNYGYTF. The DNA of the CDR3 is TGCGCCAGCAGAAGGGATTTTGGGACAGGGTCTAACTATGGCTACACCTTC.

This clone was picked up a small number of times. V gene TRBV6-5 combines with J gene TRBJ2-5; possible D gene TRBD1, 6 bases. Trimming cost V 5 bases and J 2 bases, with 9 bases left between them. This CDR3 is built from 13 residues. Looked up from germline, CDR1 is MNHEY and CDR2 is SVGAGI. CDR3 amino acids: CASSRTEQETQYF. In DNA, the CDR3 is TGTGCCAGCAGTAGGACAGAGCAAGAGACCCAGTACTTC.

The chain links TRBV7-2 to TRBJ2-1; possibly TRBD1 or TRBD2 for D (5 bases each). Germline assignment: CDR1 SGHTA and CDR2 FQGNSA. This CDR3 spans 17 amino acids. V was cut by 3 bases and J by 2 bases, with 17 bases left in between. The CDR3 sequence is CASSFASGPSTYNEQFF. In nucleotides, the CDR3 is TGTGCCAGCAGCTTCGCCTCGGGACCCAGTACCTACAATGAGCAGTTCTTC.

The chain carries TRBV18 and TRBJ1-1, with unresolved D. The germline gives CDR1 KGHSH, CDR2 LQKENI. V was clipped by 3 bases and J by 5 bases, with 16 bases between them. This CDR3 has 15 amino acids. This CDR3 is CASSPTSESRTEAFF. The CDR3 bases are TGTGCCAGCTCACCGACGTCGGAGTCGAGGACTGAAGCTTTCTTT.

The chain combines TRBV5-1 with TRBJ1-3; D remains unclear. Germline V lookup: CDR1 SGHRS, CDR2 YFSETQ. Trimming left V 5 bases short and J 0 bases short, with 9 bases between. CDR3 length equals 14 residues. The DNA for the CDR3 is TGCGCCAGCAGTGACGGAAGCTCTGGAAACACCATATATTTT. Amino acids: CASSDGSSGNTIYF.

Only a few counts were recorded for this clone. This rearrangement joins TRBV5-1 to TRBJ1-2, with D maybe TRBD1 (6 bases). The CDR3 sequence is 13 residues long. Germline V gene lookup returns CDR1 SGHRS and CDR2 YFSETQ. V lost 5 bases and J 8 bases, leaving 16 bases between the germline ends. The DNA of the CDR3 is TGCGCCAGCAGGTCCAGGGGAGAAGGCGGCTACACCTTC. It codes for CASRSRGEGGYTF.

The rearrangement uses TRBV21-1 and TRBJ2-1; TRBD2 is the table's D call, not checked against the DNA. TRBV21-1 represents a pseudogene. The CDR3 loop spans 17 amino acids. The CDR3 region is CASSKAGLAGVNNEQFF. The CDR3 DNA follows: TGTGCCAGCAGCAAAGCGGGACTAGCGGGAGTTAACAATGAGCAGTTCTTC.

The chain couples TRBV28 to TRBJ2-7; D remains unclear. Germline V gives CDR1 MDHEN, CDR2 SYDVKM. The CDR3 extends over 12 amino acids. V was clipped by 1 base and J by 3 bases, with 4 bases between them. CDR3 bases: TGTGCCAGCAGTTTATCTCTCTACGAGCAGTACTTC. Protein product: CASSLSLYEQYF.